Here is one T cell receptor (beta chain) with its context. Antigen: not known. The source of the sample is a study of a mutant IDH1 vaccine in newly diagnosed glioma. Study in general: The earlier regimen, radiotherapy, temozolomide, or both, was most often both. Study outcomes and limitations: In approximately 92% of patients, immune responses induced by the vaccine occurred.

This CDR3 has 16 amino acids. Trimming left V 4 bases short and J 2 bases short, with 13 bases between. CDR1 and CDR2 from the germline V gene are SGDLS and YYNGEE. Time point meaning: week 5, during vaccination. A single vaccine dose contained 300 ug of mutant IDH1 20-mer peptide, and topical imiquimod was used with it. Each tumor in the donors was a new WHO grade 3 or 4 astrocytoma, IDH1-mutant and ATRX-lost. Clones were read by immunoSEQ multiplex PCR, and TCRdb kept only the in-frame ones, dropping some. The repertoire holds 40,000 to 65,000 clones, with 78% as singletons. The sequences come from PBMCs, collected from a glioma patient whose treatment included an IDH1 peptide vaccine. The chain recombines TRBV9 with TRBJ2-6; D is uncertain. This sequence was found in a woman aged 35 to 49 with glioma. In DNA, the CDR3 is TGTGCCAGCAGCCCGATCAGTGGGGCTGGGGCCAACGTCCTGACTTTC. Amino acids: CASSPISGAGANVLTF.